This passage covers 21 T cell receptor beta chains from one sample sequenced in a study of lymphopenia after photon versus proton radiotherapy. Generated by immunoSEQ multiplex PCR, the TCRdb table keeps only in-frame clones and is missing some. This repertoire shows 89,000 or so clones, around 83% found once; its top ten account for around 1.4%. The sequencing used peripheral blood, collected from a patient treated with proton-based radiotherapy. These TCRs come from a man aged 55 to 70 with pancreatic cancer.

The chain has TRBV30 and TRBJ2-7, with D perhaps TRBD1 or TRBD2 (6 bases each). CDR3 length equals 13 residues. Trimming left V 3 bases short and J 2 bases short, with 11 bases between. Germline assignment: CDR1 GTSNPN and CDR2 SVGIG (reference sequence). The CDR3 loop reads CAWSAGHTYEQYF. DNA of the CDR3: TGTGCCTGGAGCGCGGGACATACCTACGAGCAGTACTTC.

This chain joins TRBV28 and TRBJ1-1; D is uncertain. V gave up 4 bases and J gave up 11 bases, with 17 bases separating them. CDR1 and CDR2 (germline): MDHEN, SYDVKM. This CDR3 spans 13 amino acids. The CDR3: CASSSTAKRGAFF. The CDR3 DNA sequence: TGTGCCAGCAGTTCTACAGCGAAACGTGGTGCTTTCTTT. The full variable domain, rest sourced from reference TRBV28 and TRBJ1-1, is DVKVTQSSRYLVKRTGEKVFLECVQDMDHENMFWYRQDPGLGLRLIYFSYDVKMKEKGDIPEGYSVSREKKERFSLILESASTNQTSMYLCASSSTAKRGAFFGQGTRLTVV.

V gene TRBV27 combines with J gene TRBJ2-3; no clear D gene. Germline CDR1 is MNHEY and CDR2 is SMNVEV (reference sequence). This CDR3 has 15 amino acids. Trimming stripped 8 bases from V and 6 bases from J, with 21 bases between. CDR3 amino acids: CASWSLGRDTDTQYF. CDR3 DNA: TGTGCCAGCTGGAGCCTGGGTCGAGACACGGATACGCAGTATTTT.

The J gene is TRBJ1-4, the V gene TRBV5-6; TRBD1 aligns across 9 bases. From germline, CDR1 is SGHDT and CDR2 YYEEEE. Trimming took 4 bases from V and 5 from J; bases not matched to a gene: 9. The CDR3 length is 16 residues. CDR3 coding DNA: TGTGCCAGCAGCGTAATAGGGACAGGGAAAAATGAAAAACTGTTTTTT. It yields the protein CASSVIGTGKNEKLFF.

V is TRBV2 and J is TRBJ1-2; 7 nucleotides align to TRBD1. Germline CDR1 and CDR2: SNHLY and FYNNEI. Trimming cost V 2 bases and J 8 bases; bases outside gene matches: 5. The CDR3 loop spans 13 amino acids. In DNA, the CDR3 is TGTGCCAGCAGTGAACCGGGGACAGAAGGCTACACCTTC. Translating it yields CASSEPGTEGYTF. Looking up the rest from reference TRBV2 and TRBJ1-2 gives the full variable domain: EPEVTQTPSHQVTQMGQEVILRCVPISNHLYFYWYRQILGQKVEFLVSFYNNEISEKSEIFDDQFSVERPDGSNFTLKIRSTKLEDSAMYFCASSEPGTEGYTFGSGTRLTVV.

V and J are TRBV7-9 and TRBJ2-3, with D possibly matching TRBD1 (5 bases). Germline V gene data show CDR1 as SEHNR and CDR2 as FQNEAQ (reference sequence). The V gene lost 8 bases and the J gene lost 3 bases, with 18 bases spanning the gap. CDR3 length: 15 amino acids. The CDR3 protein is CASRYKGLGTDTQYF. The DNA of the CDR3 is TGTGCCAGCCGCTACAAGGGGCTGGGTACAGATACGCAGTATTTT.

This clone has only a few counts. This same CDR3 is encoded by further DNA sequences in the sample. The chain employs TRBV9 and TRBJ1-1; D perhaps matches TRBD1 (5 bases). Trimming took off 2 bases at V and 0 bases at J, with 8 bases between the two ends. This CDR3 is built from 14 residues. The germline V gene encodes CDR1 SGDLS and CDR2 YYNGEE. Written as DNA, the CDR3 is TGTGCCAGCAGCGTCGGAGGGGTGAACACTGAAGCTTTCTTT. The encoded protein is CASSVGGVNTEAFF.

There are a few counts of this clone. The J gene is TRBJ2-7, the V gene TRBV7-2; the match to TRBD2 covers 8 bases. The CDR3 has 14 amino acids. V trimming: 3 bases; J trimming: 4 bases; junction bases outside the gene matches: 5. Germline CDR1 SGHTA, CDR2 FQGNSA. Here the CDR3 DNA reads TGTGCCAGCAGCTTTCTAGCGGGCCAATACGAGCAGTACTTC. Amino acid sequence: CASSFLAGQYEQYF.

The rearrangement joins TRBV28 to TRBJ2-1; 7 positions agree with TRBD1. V dropped 7 bases and J dropped 7; count of bases not matched to a gene: 13. CDR3 length: 15 residues. Germline CDR1 MDHEN, CDR2 SYDVKM. CDR3 in amino acids: CASTQTGTAKNEQFF. The CDR3 DNA follows: TGTGCCAGCACCCAGACCGGGACAGCTAAAAATGAGCAGTTCTTC.

The CDR3 reads CASSQRTENTEAFF. In DNA form, the CDR3 reads TGTGCCAGCAGTCAAAGGACAGAGAACACTGAAGCTTTCTTT. This chain joins TRBV6-6 and TRBJ1-1, with D maybe TRBD1 (6 bases). Trimming removed 5 bases at V and 1 base at J, with 11 bases between. The CDR3 sequence is 14 residues long. Germline values: CDR1 MNHNY, CDR2 SVGAGI (reference sequence).

By sample fraction, this clone is medium-sized. The chain combines TRBV21-1 with TRBJ1-5; the D call in the table, TRBD1, was not verified against the DNA. TRBV21-1 is a pseudogene. This CDR3 is built from 18 residues. The CDR3 loop is CASSTLDRGYGGNQPQHF. The CDR3 nucleotides are TGTGCCAGCAGCACCCTGGACAGGGGATACGGTGGCAATCAGCCCCAGCATTTT.

The V gene is TRBV7-2, the J gene TRBJ2-5; D not resolved. The CDR3 loop spans 13 amino acids. V shed 0 bases and J shed 6 bases, with 8 bases lying between them. Germline values: CDR1 SGHTA, CDR2 FQGNSA. CDR3 bases: TGTGCCAGCAGCTTAGCGCAGGAACAGACCCAGTACTTC. Protein sequence: CASSLAQEQTQYF.

The chain employs TRBV7-6 and TRBJ2-1, with a tentative D call TRBD2 (6 bases). V lost 1 base, J lost 7 bases, and 14 bases lay in between. The CDR3 is 15 residues long. The germline V gene has CDR1 SGHVS and CDR2 FNYEAQ. CDR3 sequence: CASSLGGTVPNEQFF. The CDR3 DNA is TGTGCCAGCAGCTTAGGTGGGACTGTACCAAATGAGCAGTTCTTC.

This clone was seen just once. J is TRBJ1-2 and V is TRBV28, with D hard to call. This CDR3 region has 15 residues. Trimming shortened V by 3 bases and J by 2 bases, and 13 bases separated the two germline ends. Germline V gene lookup returns CDR1 MDHEN and CDR2 SYDVKM. The CDR3 DNA reads TGTGCCAGCAGTTTGTGGGGTCCCTCGAACTATGGCTACACCTTC. Translating it yields CASSLWGPSNYGYTF.

This chain uses TRBV6-5 with TRBJ1-5; TRBD1 matches 9 bases. Losses at the gene ends were 6 bases for V and 5 bases for J; bases not matched to a gene: 5. The germline V gene encodes CDR1 MNHEY and CDR2 SVGAGI. There are 14 residues in the CDR3. CDR3 in DNA: TGTGCCAGCAGCGCAACAGGGGGCTATCAGCCCCAGCATTTT. This sequence encodes CASSATGGYQPQHF.

This chain joins TRBV10-2 and TRBJ1-2, with TRBD1 as a possible D gene (5 bases). CDR3 length equals 13 residues. With 6 bases removed from V and 7 bases from J, the gap between germline ends came to 15 bases. Looked up from germline, CDR1 is WSHSY and CDR2 is SAAADI. CDR3 coding DNA: TGCGCCAGCAGGGAATCGCTGAGGGGTGGCTACACCTTC. Translation gives CASRESLRGGYTF.

This chain joins TRBV5-1 and TRBJ2-2; 15 bases agree with TRBD2. The CDR3 has 17 residues. The V and J ends lost 0 bases and 7 bases, in that order; junction bases with no gene match: 4. CDR1 is SGHRS, CDR2 YFSETQ, per germline. Written as DNA, the CDR3 is TGCGCCAGCAGCTTGGAGGGACTAGCGGGAGGTGTCGGGGAGCTGTTTTTT. Residues: CASSLEGLAGGVGELFF.

The rearrangement uses TRBV18 and TRBJ2-3, with D perhaps TRBD2 (5 bases). This CDR3 spans 14 amino acids. V was cut by 4 bases and J by 1 base, with 9 bases left in between. Germline CDR1 and CDR2: KGHSH and LQKENI. CDR3 residues: CASSRSGRTDTQYF. The DNA of the CDR3 is TGTGCCAGCTCACGGAGCGGCCGCACAGATACGCAGTATTTT.

The V call is TRBV18, the J call TRBJ1-1; no firm D call. The V end lost 6 bases, the J end lost 1 base, and 18 bases lay between the germline ends. Per the germline V gene, CDR1 is KGHSH and CDR2 is LQKENI. The CDR3 is 16 amino acids. The CDR3 DNA reads TGTGCCAGCTCGGTCGCCTACGGATACGGGAACACTGAAGCTTTCTTT. Translated: CASSVAYGYGNTEAFF.

The chain carries TRBV19 and TRBJ2-7; D could derive from TRBD1 or TRBD2 (5 bases each). The germline gives CDR1 LNHDA, CDR2 SQIVND (reference sequence). The CDR3 runs 13 residues. V dropped 10 bases and J dropped 5 bases, with 18 bases sitting between them. The CDR3 region has the DNA TGTGCCACGAGCGCCGGGACGAACCACGAGCAGTACTTC. The encoded protein is CATSAGTNHEQYF.

The CDR3 sequence is CASRQRNWAATEAFF. The CDR3 bases are TGTGCCAGCAGACAACGCAATTGGGCTGCCACTGAAGCTTTCTTT. V and J are TRBV6-5 and TRBJ1-1; D gene uncertain. Trimming shortened V by 6 bases and J by 4 bases, and 18 bases separated the two germline ends. The CDR3 runs 15 residues. Germline-derived CDR1 and CDR2 are MNHEY and SVGAGI.